A selection of T cell receptor beta chains follows, all from one sample in a study of cytomegalovirus exposure and HLA in healthy donors. Produced via immunoSEQ multiplex PCR; TCRdb's table is partial and in-frame only. This table has about 150,000 clones, roughly 70% appearing once. Sequenced material: PBMCs. These receptor sequences come from a man in his fifties or sixties in good health and CMV-seropositive. Each CDR3 is given with its conserved first and last residue. A D gene is named only where the DNA matches it firmly. Clone size is stated in some rows and not others, as once, few, many or a class when expanded.

TRBV2,NA,TRBJ1-5,NA,TGTGCCAGCAGTGAAGAGAGACAGCACAATCAGCCCCAGCATTTT,CASSEERQHNQPQHF
TRBV27,TRBD2,TRBJ2-1,NA,TGTGCCAGCAGTTCGAGGACTAGCGGGAGGGTATGGAATGAGCAGTTCTTC,CASSSRTSGRVWNEQFF
TRBV6-1,TRBD2,TRBJ2-7,many,TGTGCCAGCAGTGAGGGGACTAGCTCCTACGAGCAGTACTTC,CASSEGTSSYEQYF
TRBV7-9,NA,TRBJ1-1,NA,TGTGCCAGCAGTTCGACCTTAGGGGCAACTGAAGCTTTCTTT,CASSSTLGATEAFF
TRBV23-1,TRBD1,TRBJ1-1,NA,TGCGCCAGCACTTCTATGGGCAGGGGGATCGGGAACACTGAAGCTTTCTTT,CASTSMGRGIGNTEAFF
TRBV2,NA,TRBJ1-5,once,TGTGCCAGCAGTGGGGCGGGGGTGGCCCAGCATTTT,CASSGAGVAQHF
TRBV25-1,NA,TRBJ2-7,NA,TGTGCCAGCAGCGGCGCAGGGGCGTCGAGCTCCTACGAGCAGTACTTC,CASSGAGASSSYEQYF
TRBV5-5,NA,TRBJ1-2,NA,TGTGCCAGCAGCTCCCAGGGTAACTATGGCTACATCTTC,CASSSQGNYGYIF
TRBV28,TRBD2,TRBJ2-5,few,TGTGCCAGCTTAAATAGCGGGAGGGAGACCCAGTACTTC,CASLNSGRETQYF
TRBV5-6,NA,TRBJ2-7,NA,TGTGCCAGCACCCTAGGAGGACCCAGGACCTACGAGCAGTACTTC,CASTLGGPRTYEQYF
TRBV6-5,TRBD1,TRBJ2-1,NA,TGTGCCAGCAACACCAGGGGGCCGGGTGGGAATGAGCAGTTCTTC,CASNTRGPGGNEQFF
TRBV5-4,NA,TRBJ1-3,NA,TGTGCCAGCAGCGACCAGGGTATTGGAAACACCATATATTTT,CASSDQGIGNTIYF
TRBV11-3,NA,TRBJ2-1,NA,TGTGCCAGCAGCTTTCAGGGAAACTACAATGAGCAGTTCTTC,CASSFQGNYNEQFF
TRBV19,NA,TRBJ2-3,few,TGTGCCAGTAGTGCTAGCCAAAGCACAGATACGCAGTATTTT,CASSASQSTDTQYF
TRBV19,NA,TRBJ1-5,NA,TGTGCCAGTAGTATGACCCCTTTCGGGAGTGGCAATCAGCCCCAGCATTTT,CASSMTPFGSGNQPQHF
TRBV6-1,NA,TRBJ2-3,NA,TGTGCCACTACGAGGGAATACACAGATACGCAGTATTTT,CATTREYTDTQYF
TRBV5-1,NA,TRBJ1-1,NA,TGCGCCAGCAGCTTCCAAAGGGGGGGTACTGAAGCTTTCTTT,CASSFQRGGTEAFF
TRBV5-6,TRBD1,TRBJ2-7,NA,TGTGCCAGCCACTCAGGGGGACGCTCCTACGAGCAGTACTTC,CASHSGGRSYEQYF
TRBV6-1,TRBD1,TRBJ1-5,NA,TGTGCCAGCAGTGAACCCATTCGGGACAGGGGTAATCAGCCCCAGCATTTT,CASSEPIRDRGNQPQHF
TRBV7-9,TRBD1,TRBJ1-1,NA,TGTGCCAGCAGCTTACTCGGGACAGCGAGTGAAGCTTTCTTT,CASSLLGTASEAFF
TRBV6-5,TRBD1,TRBJ1-2,NA,TGTGCCAGCAGTCAACCGGGACAGGGGAACTATGGCTACACCTTC,CASSQPGQGNYGYTF
TRBV19,TRBD2,TRBJ2-3,NA,TGTGCCACCAGAGGTAGCGGGACAGATACGCAGTATTTT,CATRGSGTDTQYF
TRBV19,NA,TRBJ1-2,NA,TGTGCCAGTAGTATAGAGTGGGAGGGAAACTATGGCTACACCTTC,CASSIEWEGNYGYTF
TRBV15,NA,TRBJ1-3,NA,TGTGCCACCCGCCTGGGGGGGGTTTCTGGAAACACCATATATTTT,CATRLGGVSGNTIYF
TRBV6-6,NA,TRBJ1-4,NA,TGTGCCAGCATGCGGGGCAGGGAAGGGGAAAAACTGTTTTTT,CASMRGREGEKLFF
TRBV9,NA,TRBJ1-1,NA,TGTGCCAGCAGCCGGGCCCCTGTAGGAGGGGTAACTGAAGCTTTCTTT,CASSRAPVGGVTEAFF
TRBV11-2,NA,TRBJ2-7,NA,TGTGCCAGCAGCCAAACCAACTTCGAGCAGTACTTC,CASSQTNFEQYF
TRBV5-5,TRBD1,TRBJ1-2,few,TGTGCCAGCAGCCAGGGGGCTGGACCTGGCTACACCTTC,CASSQGAGPGYTF
TRBV5-1,NA,TRBJ1-1,NA,TGCGCCAGCAGCCGAGAGGGAAGGACTGAAGCTTTCTTT,CASSREGRTEAFF
TRBV9,NA,TRBJ1-1,NA,TGTGCCAGCAGCGCCTCAGGGCTCGGGCCTGAAGCTTTCTTT,CASSASGLGPEAFF
TRBV11-3,NA,TRBJ1-2,NA,TGTGCCAGCAGCTTAGCGGGAGCTAACTATGGCTACACCTTC,CASSLAGANYGYTF
TRBV11-1,NA,TRBJ2-1,once,TGTGCCAGCAGCTTAGCGAGCTCCTACAATGAGCAGTTCTTC,CASSLASSYNEQFF
TRBV11-3,NA,TRBJ2-7,NA,TGTGCCAGCAGCTTAGAGCACAGCTCCTACGAGCAGTACTTC,CASSLEHSSYEQYF
TRBV7-7,NA,TRBJ2-1,NA,TGTGCCAGCAGTCTACTGGGGGGGCATGAGCAGTTCTTC,CASSLLGGHEQFF
TRBV18,NA,TRBJ2-1,once,TGTGCCAGCTCACCAACGACACTTTACAATGAGCAGTTCTTC,CASSPTTLYNEQFF
TRBV9,TRBD1,TRBJ2-2,NA,TGTGCCAGCAGCCTGCGGACAGGGGGTGGCGGGGAGCTGTTTTTT,CASSLRTGGGGELFF
TRBV27,TRBD1,TRBJ2-1,NA,TGTGCCAGCAGGAACCCGACAGGGCCTTACAATGAGCAGTTCTTC,CASRNPTGPYNEQFF
TRBV11-3,TRBD2,TRBJ2-7,NA,TGTGCCAGCAGCTTAGGCGGGAGTCTCCACGGGCAGTACTTC,CASSLGGSLHGQYF
TRBV5-1,TRBD1,TRBJ2-2,NA,TGCGCCAGCAGCCCACGACAGGGGAACACCGGGGAGCTGTTTTTT,CASSPRQGNTGELFF
TRBV19,NA,TRBJ1-2,few,TGTGCCAGTCATAGGAGGGATGGCGACTATGGCTACACCTTC,CASHRRDGDYGYTF
TRBV7-9,TRBD1,TRBJ2-5,NA,TGTTCCAGCAGCTACCGACAGGGGACCAACCAAGAGACCCAGTACTTC,CSSSYRQGTNQETQYF
TRBV7-9,NA,TRBJ1-3,NA,TGTGCCAGCAGCTTATTAATGGACATGGGAAACACCATATATTTT,CASSLLMDMGNTIYF
TRBV20-1,NA,TRBJ1-4,NA,TGCAGTGTGGACATTCGCGAAAAACTGTTTTTT,CSVDIREKLFF
TRBV29-1,NA,TRBJ2-3,NA,TGTTCATTTGACGGAGGACCCTTAGATACGCAGTATTTT,CSFDGGPLDTQYF
TRBV6-1,NA,TRBJ1-1,few,TGTGCCAGTGGGGGCTTCACTGAAGCTTTCTTT,CASGGFTEAFF
TRBV5-1,NA,TRBJ2-5,once,TGCGCCTGCCAACGATCAGGGCGAATCATCGAAGAGACCCAGTACTTC,CACQRSGRIIEETQYF
TRBV10-2,NA,TRBJ2-5,NA,TGCGCCACCGCAAAGACAGCCCTCCAAGAGACCCAGTACTTC,CATAKTALQETQYF
TRBV2,TRBD2,TRBJ2-2,NA,TGTGCCAGCACCCTATTGGGGGCTAGCGGGAGTACCGGGGAGCTGTTTTTT,CASTLLGASGSTGELFF
TRBV19,TRBD2,TRBJ2-7,NA,TGTGCCAGTAGTTTACTAGCGGGAGGACGCGAGCAGTACTTC,CASSLLAGGREQYF
TRBV27,NA,TRBJ2-7,NA,TGTGCCAGCAGTTATAGGACAAATTACGAGCAGTACTTC,CASSYRTNYEQYF
TRBV18,NA,TRBJ1-2,NA,TGTGCCAGCTCACCACGCAGGGTACATGGCTACACCTTC,CASSPRRVHGYTF
TRBV25-1,NA,TRBJ1-2,NA,TGTGCCAGCAGTGATTCACAGGGAACACTGGGGTATGGCTACACCTTC,CASSDSQGTLGYGYTF
TRBV28,TRBD1,TRBJ1-1,few,TGTGCCAGCAGTTTCCCGCGACAGGGGGTTTACTTCACTGAAGCTTTCTTT,CASSFPRQGVYFTEAFF
TRBV5-6,TRBD1,TRBJ2-3,few,TGTGCCAGCAGCTTCTCTGGGGCAGGGGGAGATACGCAGTATTTT,CASSFSGAGGDTQYF
TRBV28,TRBD1,TRBJ1-1,NA,TGTGCCAGCAGTCGACAGGGGGGGAGGAACACTGAAGCTTTCTTT,CASSRQGGRNTEAFF